A single sample gave rise to the 11 T cell receptor beta chains below, sequenced in a study of T cells in Graves' hyperthyroidism and ophthalmopathy (dated by TCRdb to between 2019 and 2020). Library method: multiplex PCR. Sequencing used an Illumina HiSeq 2000. Amplification of TCR beta CDR3 regions was carried out from RNA transcripts. For the first round of RT-PCR on the TCR CDR3, the HTBI primer set was used together with the Qiagen OneStep RT-PCR kit. TCRdb trimmed public reads at Q25 via fastp, called clones via MiXCR and kept in-frame beta chains. Each CDR3 protein appears once, grouped with its most common genes and DNA. This sample comprises about 600,000 distinct CDR3 sequences, roughly a sixth of them detected only once. Clones ranked in the top ten supply about 3.5% of the sample. Sequenced material: blood. The receptors were gathered from a woman in her thirties or forties with Graves' ophthalmopathy.

At least ten counts were recorded for this clonotype. The chain links TRBV6-6 to TRBJ2-3; D may be TRBD1 (5 bases). Germline V gene sequence: CDR1 MNHNY, CDR2 SVGAGI (reference sequence). The CDR3 totals 15 residues. V was clipped by 2 bases and J by 0 bases, with 9 bases between them. CDR3: CASSYLDRSTDTQYF. CDR3 sequence (DNA): TGTGCCAGCAGTTACCTTGACAGAAGCACAGATACGCAGTATTTT.

The chain has TRBV6-5 and TRBJ1-6; 7 bases are a match to TRBD1. CDR1 and CDR2 from the germline V gene are MNHEY and SVGAGI. The CDR3 extends over 18 amino acids. Trimming removed 2 bases from V and 7 bases from J; junction bases left unmatched: 14. The CDR3 DNA reads TGTGCCAGCAGTTACGCGGCCGGGACAGCGTCACCGAATTCACCCCTCCACTTT. Its protein is CASSYAAGTASPNSPLHF.

Remarks on this clonotype: At one end, the junction sequence differs from germline, possibly due to a read error. The chain joins TRBV7-9 to TRBJ2-3; 7 positions match TRBD1. Germline CDR1 reads SEHNR; CDR2 reads FQNEAQ (reference sequence). This CDR3 contains 13 residues. The CDR3 here is CASRGFSTDTQYF. The CDR3 DNA sequence: TGCGCCAGCAGGGGGTTTAGCACAGATACGCAGTATTTT.

This clonotype was detected only a few times. The chain links TRBV27 to TRBJ1-4, with unresolved D. V was pared by 8 bases and J by 4 bases, with 11 bases between. CDR3 length equals 13 residues. Germline CDR1 MNHEY, CDR2 SMNVEV (reference sequence). CDR3 region: CASLTAHNEKLFF. CDR3 nucleotide sequence: TGTGCCAGCCTGACTGCCCATAATGAAAAACTGTTTTTT.

Details on this clonotype: This could be a read error, since a much larger clone is one nucleotide away. The J gene is TRBJ2-7, the V gene TRBV30; 8 bases map to TRBD2. The CDR3 contains 13 residues. Germline values: CDR1 GTSNPN, CDR2 SVGIG (reference sequence). The V segment lost 0 bases and the J segment 8 bases; nucleotides outside the gene matches: 6. Here the CDR3 DNA reads TGTGCCTGGAGTGTACCGGGGGGGTACCAGCAGTACTTC. It translates to CAWSVPGGYQQYF.

This clonotype was recorded many times. This chain joins TRBV12-3 or TRBV12-4 and TRBJ1-5; weak D call: TRBD1 (5 bases). The CDR3 spans 16 residues. V lost 2 bases and J 1 base, leaving 12 bases between the germline ends. This chain's CDR3 is CASSLSGWGSNQPQHF. CDR3 sequence (DNA): TGTGCCAGCAGTTTATCGGGGTGGGGGAGCAATCAGCCCCAGCATTTT.

This clonotype was seen many times. The rearrangement links TRBV20-1 to TRBJ2-3; D unclear. Germline V gene data show CDR1 as DFQATT and CDR2 as SNEGSKA (reference sequence). The CDR3 loop spans 14 amino acids. Trimming cost V 1 base and J 1 base, with 9 bases left between them. The CDR3 DNA sequence: TGCAGTGCTAGAGGGGCAGGAGGCACAGATACGCAGTATTTT. As protein: CSARGAGGTDTQYF.

The CDR3 loop is CASSSGTANTGELFF. The CDR3 nucleotides are TGTGCCAGCAGCTCCGGGACAGCGAACACCGGGGAGCTGTTTTTT. J is TRBJ2-2 and V is TRBV11-2; TRBD1 aligns across 7 bases. This CDR3 contains 15 residues. Germline lookup yields CDR1 SGHAT and CDR2 FQNNGV. V was pared by 4 bases and J by 0 bases, with 2 bases of the junction left unmatched.

A few counts support this clonotype. The chain combines TRBV12-3 or TRBV12-4 with TRBJ1-4; 8 nucleotides line up with TRBD1. The length of the CDR3 is 15 residues. The J segment lost 8 bases and the V segment lost 2 bases, leaving 7 bases of the junction unmatched. The CDR3 here is CASSLSSGGWEKLFF. In DNA form, the CDR3 reads TGTGCCAGCAGTTTATCCTCAGGGGGCTGGGAAAAACTGTTTTTT.

The chain couples TRBV12-3 or TRBV12-4 to TRBJ1-4; TRBD1 is a possible D gene (6 bases). Trimming took off 2 bases at V and 0 bases at J, with 25 bases between the two ends. This CDR3 has 21 residues. CDR3 bases: TGTGCCAGCAGTTTATTAGGTGTTAGAGGTCAGGGGCCTGCAACTAATGAAAAACTGTTTTTT. It is translated as CASSLLGVRGQGPATNEKLFF.

The chain links TRBV20-1 to TRBJ2-1; D remains ambiguous. Between the trimmed V and J ends, which lost 3 bases and 7 bases, there was a span of 13 bases. Germline lookup yields CDR1 DFQATT and CDR2 SNEGSKA (reference sequence). The CDR3 is 13 amino acids. This CDR3 reads CSARTLGSNEQFF. The CDR3 nucleotides are TGCAGTGCTAGGACTCTTGGGTCAAATGAGCAGTTCTTC.